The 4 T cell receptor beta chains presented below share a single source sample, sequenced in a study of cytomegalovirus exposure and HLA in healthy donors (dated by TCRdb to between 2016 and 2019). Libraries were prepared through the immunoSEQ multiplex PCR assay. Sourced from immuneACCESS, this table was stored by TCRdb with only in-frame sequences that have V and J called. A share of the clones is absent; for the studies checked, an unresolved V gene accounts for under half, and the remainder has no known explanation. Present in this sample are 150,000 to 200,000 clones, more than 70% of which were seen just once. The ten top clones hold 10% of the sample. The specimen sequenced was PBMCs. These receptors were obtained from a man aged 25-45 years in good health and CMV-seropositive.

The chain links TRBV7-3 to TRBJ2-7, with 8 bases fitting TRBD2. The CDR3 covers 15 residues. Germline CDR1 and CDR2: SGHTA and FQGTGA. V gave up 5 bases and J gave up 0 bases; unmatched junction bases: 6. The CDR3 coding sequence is TGTGCCAGCAGCCCGGGAGCGGGGGTCTCCTACGAGCAGTACTTC. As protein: CASSPGAGVSYEQYF.

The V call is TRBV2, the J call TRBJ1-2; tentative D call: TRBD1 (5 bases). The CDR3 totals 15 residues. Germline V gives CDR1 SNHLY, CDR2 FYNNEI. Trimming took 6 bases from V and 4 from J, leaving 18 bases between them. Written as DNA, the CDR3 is TGTGCCAGCAGAGGAGGGGCAGGACCCATCTATGGCTACACCTTC. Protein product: CASRGGAGPIYGYTF.

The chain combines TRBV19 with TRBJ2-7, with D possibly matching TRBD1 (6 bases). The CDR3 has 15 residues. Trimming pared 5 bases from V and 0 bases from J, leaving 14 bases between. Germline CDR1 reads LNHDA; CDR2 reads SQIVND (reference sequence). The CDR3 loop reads CASSSTGSSSYEQYF. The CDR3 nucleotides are TGTGCCAGTAGTTCAACAGGGTCTAGCTCCTACGAGCAGTACTTC.

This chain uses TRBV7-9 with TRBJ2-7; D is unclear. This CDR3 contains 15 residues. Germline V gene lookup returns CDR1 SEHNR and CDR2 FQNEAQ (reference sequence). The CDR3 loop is CASNPPETHYYEQYF. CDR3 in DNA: TGTGCTTCGAACCCCCCCGAGACCCACTACTACGAGCAGTACTTC.